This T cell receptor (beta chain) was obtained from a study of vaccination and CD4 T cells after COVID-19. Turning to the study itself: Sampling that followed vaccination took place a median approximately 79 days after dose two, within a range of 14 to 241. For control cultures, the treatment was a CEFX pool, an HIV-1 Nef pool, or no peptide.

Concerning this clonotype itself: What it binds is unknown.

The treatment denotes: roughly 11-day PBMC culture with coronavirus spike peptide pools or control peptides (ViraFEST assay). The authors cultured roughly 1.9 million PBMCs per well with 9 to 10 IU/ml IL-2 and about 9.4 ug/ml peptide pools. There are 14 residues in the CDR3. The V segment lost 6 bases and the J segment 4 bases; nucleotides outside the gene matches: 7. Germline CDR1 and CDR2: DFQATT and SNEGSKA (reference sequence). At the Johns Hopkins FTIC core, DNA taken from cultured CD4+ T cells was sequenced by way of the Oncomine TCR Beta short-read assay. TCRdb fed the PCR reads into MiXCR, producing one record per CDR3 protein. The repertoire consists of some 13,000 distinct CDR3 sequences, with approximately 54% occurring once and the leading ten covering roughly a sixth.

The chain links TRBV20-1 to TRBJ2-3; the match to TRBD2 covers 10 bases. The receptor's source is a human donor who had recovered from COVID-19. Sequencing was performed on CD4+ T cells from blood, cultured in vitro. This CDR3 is CSAPLAGAPDTQYF. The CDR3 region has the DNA TGCAGTGCCCCGCTAGCGGGAGCTCCAGATACGCAGTATTTT.